These 27 T cell receptor beta chains were all obtained from the same sample, sequenced in a study of control samples from healthy donors and cancer patients. TCRdb keeps only in-frame clones here, not all; method: immunoSEQ multiplex PCR. The sample holds about 55,000 clones, around 90% seen once. Input material: blood. The source is a man in his fifties in good health.

CDR3 DNA sequence: TGTGCCAGCAGCTTAACTAGCGGGAGGGCCTCCTACAATGAGCAGTTCTTC. It encodes CASSLTSGRASYNEQFF. The chain is built from TRBV7-8 and TRBJ2-1, with TRBD2 identical over 13 bases. This CDR3 is built from 17 residues. CDR1 is SGHVS, CDR2 FQNEAQ, per germline. J gave up 0 bases and V 2 bases, and 1 base lay outside the gene matches.

CDR3 loop: CAWSPTNRGLGNTIYF. As DNA, the CDR3 is TGTGCCTGGAGTCCCACGAACAGGGGGCTCGGAAACACCATATATTTT. The V and J genes are TRBV30 and TRBJ1-3, with 9 bases identical to TRBD1. The V segment lost 2 bases and the J segment 4 bases; nucleotides outside the gene matches: 9. CDR3 length equals 16 residues. Germline values: CDR1 GTSNPN, CDR2 SVGIG (reference sequence).

This clone was picked up a small number of times. The chain has TRBV27 and TRBJ1-4, with TRBD1 matching over 12 bases. The CDR3 is made up of 16 amino acids. Per germline, CDR1 MNHEY and CDR2 SMNVEV (reference sequence). V lost 5 bases, J lost 6 bases, and 7 bases stayed unmatched. This CDR3 reads CASSTSGTGGYEKLFF. CDR3 nucleotides: TGTGCCAGCAGTACCTCCGGGACAGGGGGCTATGAAAAACTGTTTTTT.

The chain employs TRBV28 and TRBJ2-2, with 9 positions matching TRBD1. Germline CDR1 MDHEN, CDR2 SYDVKM. CDR3 length: 19 residues. The junction had 18 bases not matched to a gene; V was cut back by 6 bases and J by 4 bases. The CDR3 region is CASRNPSGTGPFGTGELFF. CDR3 DNA: TGTGCCAGCAGGAACCCGTCAGGGACAGGGCCTTTCGGCACCGGGGAGCTGTTTTTT.

This clone was counted once. The chain carries TRBV7-2 and TRBJ2-3; D call uncertain. Trimming took off 4 bases at V and 6 bases at J, with 14 bases between the two ends. CDR1 is SGHTA and CDR2 is FQGNSA in the germline V gene. The CDR3 sequence is 14 residues long. CDR3 sequence reads: CASSYYSSRDTQYF. Written as DNA, the CDR3 is TGTGCCAGCAGCTATTATTCGTCGCGGGATACGCAGTATTTT. Filled out from reference TRBV7-2 and TRBJ2-3, the complete variable domain reads GAGVSQSPSNKVTEKGKDVELRCDPISGHTALYWYRQSLGQGLEFLIYFQGNSAPDKSGLPSDRFSAERTGGSVSTLTIQRTQQEDSAVYLCASSYYSSRDTQYFGPGTRLTVL.

The chain has TRBV5-4 and TRBJ1-2; 8 bases match TRBD1. There are 15 residues in the CDR3. Germline CDR1 is SGHNT and CDR2 is YYREEE (reference sequence). Trimming removed 4 bases from V and 5 bases from J; junction bases left unmatched: 10. CDR3 nucleotide sequence: TGTGCCAGCAGCCTTTCGGACAGGGCCAGGTATGGCTACACCTTC. Its protein is CASSLSDRARYGYTF. The whole variable domain, filled in from reference TRBV5-4 and TRBJ1-2, reads ETGVTQSPTHLIKTRGQQVTLRCSSQSGHNTVSWYQQALGQGPQFIFQYYREEENGRGNFPPRFSGLQFPNYSSELNVNALELDDSALYLCASSLSDRARYGYTFGSGTRLTVV.

The V gene is TRBV7-7, the J gene TRBJ2-5; tentatively, D is TRBD1 or TRBD2 (5 bases each). Per the germline V gene, CDR1 is SSHAT and CDR2 is FNYEAQ (reference sequence). V was clipped by 5 bases and J by 3 bases, with 7 bases between them. The CDR3 has 12 amino acids. The CDR3 loop is CASSGTKETQYF. CDR3 nucleotide sequence: TGTGCCAGCAGCGGGACGAAAGAGACCCAGTACTTC.

V and J are TRBV10-1 and TRBJ2-7; 8 bases fit TRBD2. CDR3 length: 18 residues. The J segment lost 1 base and the V segment lost 3 bases, leaving 14 bases of the junction unmatched. CDR1 is WNHNN and CDR2 is SYGVQD in the germline V gene (reference sequence). CDR3 region: CASSDAPRGAGSSYEQYF. DNA for the CDR3: TGCGCCAGCAGTGATGCCCCGCGGGGGGCGGGGAGTTCCTACGAGCAGTACTTC.

The rearrangement uses TRBV19 and TRBJ1-5; D possibly corresponds to TRBD1 (5 bases). The germline gives CDR1 LNHDA, CDR2 SQIVND (reference sequence). CDR3 length: 15 amino acids. Trimming shortened V by 10 bases and J by 7 bases, and 23 bases separated the two germline ends. For the CDR3, the DNA is TGTGCCACCAAAAACCGCAGGGCCCAAGGACAGCCCCAGCATTTT. This codes for CATKNRRAQGQPQHF.

The chain couples TRBV27 to TRBJ2-2; 7 positions agree with TRBD1. The V and J ends lost 2 bases and 4 bases, in that order; junction bases with no gene match: 4. Per the germline V gene, CDR1 is MNHEY and CDR2 is SMNVEV (reference sequence). There are 15 residues in the CDR3. For the CDR3, the DNA is TGTGCCAGCAGTTTACCTGGGACAGCCACCGGGGAGCTGTTTTTT. Its protein is CASSLPGTATGELFF.

A single count supports this clone. This chain joins TRBV30 and TRBJ2-4, with D possibly matching TRBD2 (5 bases). The germline V gene has CDR1 GTSNPN and CDR2 SVGIG (reference sequence). CDR3 length: 14 residues. V lost 3 bases and J 3 bases, leaving 12 bases between the germline ends. CDR3: CAWRSREGKNIQYF. The CDR3, as DNA: TGTGCCTGGAGAAGCCGGGAAGGCAAAAACATTCAGTACTTC.

This sequence joins TRBV5-6 and TRBJ1-4; no clear D gene. Between the trimmed V and J ends, which lost 0 bases and 2 bases, there was a span of 5 bases. This CDR3 spans 14 amino acids. Germline V gene data show CDR1 as SGHDT and CDR2 as YYEEEE. DNA for the CDR3: TGTGCCAGCAGCTTGGTCGGGACTAATGAAAAACTGTTTTTT. Its translation is CASSLVGTNEKLFF.

The chain joins TRBV29-1 to TRBJ1-2, with TRBD1 identical over 8 bases. Trimming cost V 0 bases and J 0 bases; bases outside gene matches: 9. CDR1 SQVTM and CDR2 ANQGSEA come from the germline V gene. The CDR3 is 17 amino acids. Here the CDR3 reads CSVEDYGDRSSNYGYTF. The CDR3 DNA reads TGCAGCGTTGAAGATTACGGGGACAGGTCTTCTAACTATGGCTACACCTTC.

The rearrangement uses TRBV2 and TRBJ2-5; 9 bases are a match to TRBD2. Germline trimming cut 2 bases from V and 1 base from J; bases unmatched to any gene: 5. CDR1 and CDR2 from the germline V gene are SNHLY and FYNNEI. CDR3 length: 16 residues. DNA of the CDR3: TGTGCCAGCAGTGAATGGCGGGAGGGCCCCCAAGAGACCCAGTACTTC. As protein: CASSEWREGPQETQYF.

This chain joins TRBV7-2 and TRBJ2-5; 7 bases align to TRBD1. The assigned J gene may be wrong: the sequence end matches TRBJ2-7 better. Germline V gene lookup returns CDR1 SGHTA and CDR2 FQGNSA. The CDR3 is 14 residues long. The CDR3 sequence: CASSLRDSSYEQYF. CDR3 sequence (DNA): TGTGCCAGCAGCTTACGGGACAGCTCCTACGAGCAGTACTTC.

This clone appeared once. The rearrangement links TRBV19 to TRBJ2-2, with TRBD2 identical over 7 bases. Trimming cost V 7 bases and J 3 bases; bases outside gene matches: 11. This CDR3 contains 16 residues. Looked up from germline, CDR1 is LNHDA and CDR2 is SQIVND (reference sequence). The CDR3 sequence: CASKGGEVRDTGELFF. The DNA of the CDR3 is TGTGCCAGTAAGGGAGGGGAGGTTAGGGACACCGGGGAGCTGTTTTTT. The variable domain in full, completed from reference TRBV19 and TRBJ2-2, reads DGGITQSPKYLFRKEGQNVTLSCEQNLNHDAMYWYRQDPGQGLRLIYYSQIVNDFQKGDIAEGYSVSREKKESFPLTVTSAQKNPTAFYLCASKGGEVRDTGELFFGEGSRLTVL.

The gene calls are TRBV15 and TRBJ1-5; possibly TRBD1 for D (5 bases). CDR3 size: 15 residues. V dropped 1 base and J dropped 4 bases, with 11 bases sitting between them. In germline, CDR1 is LNHNV, CDR2 YYDKDF (reference sequence). The CDR3 DNA reads TGTGCCACCAGCAGAGGAGGGACGAGTAATCAGCCCCAGCATTTT. Amino acids: CATSRGGTSNQPQHF.

V gene TRBV18 combines with J gene TRBJ1-5, with D maybe TRBD1 (5 bases). Trimming took off 5 bases at V and 4 bases at J, with 6 bases between the two ends. The CDR3 has 12 amino acids. Germline V gives CDR1 KGHSH, CDR2 LQKENI. Here the CDR3 reads CASSAGNQPQHF. The CDR3, as DNA: TGTGCCAGCTCAGCAGGGAATCAGCCCCAGCATTTT.

The chain has TRBV2 and TRBJ1-5; 7 nucleotides align to TRBD1. The CDR3 spans 14 residues. The germline V gene encodes CDR1 SNHLY and CDR2 FYNNEI. J was trimmed by 7 bases and V by 7 bases; bases with no gene match: 10. As DNA, the CDR3 is TGTGCCAGCAATCAACAGGGGTTAGGGCAGCCCCAGCATTTT. This gives the protein CASNQQGLGQPQHF. Full variable domain (remainder filled in from reference TRBV2 and TRBJ1-5): EPEVTQTPSHQVTQMGQEVILRCVPISNHLYFYWYRQILGQKVEFLVSFYNNEISEKSEIFDDQFSVERPDGSNFTLKIRSTKLEDSAMYFCASNQQGLGQPQHFGDGTRLSIL.

J is TRBJ1-3 and V is TRBV4-1; D is uncertain. V dropped 0 bases and J dropped 4 bases, with 7 bases sitting between them. This CDR3 contains 14 residues. Looked up from germline, CDR1 is MGHRA and CDR2 is YSYEKL. The CDR3 DNA sequence: TGCGCCAGCAGCCAAGATCTTACGGGAAACACCATATATTTT. It codes for CASSQDLTGNTIYF.

The V and J genes are TRBV28 and TRBJ2-5; D is uncertain. In germline, CDR1 is MDHEN, CDR2 SYDVKM. The ends were cut back, 3 bases at V and 2 bases at J, with 10 bases in the middle. This CDR3 has 14 residues. CDR3 nucleotides: TGTGCCAGCAGTTTGGCGACTTATCAAGAGACCCAGTACTTC. Encoded protein: CASSLATYQETQYF.

The V call is TRBV7-2, the J call TRBJ1-4; TRBD1 matches at 8 bases. The V gene's germline CDR1 is SGHTA and CDR2 FQGNSA. The CDR3 is made up of 14 amino acids. The V and J ends lost 5 bases and 10 bases, in that order; junction bases with no gene match: 9. The CDR3 bases are TGTGCCAGCAGCCGGGACAGGTCAAAAGGAAAACTGTTTTTT. Amino acids: CASSRDRSKGKLFF.

V and J are TRBV18 and TRBJ2-1; perhaps TRBD1 as D (6 bases). Germline V gene lookup returns CDR1 KGHSH and CDR2 LQKENI. V was clipped by 0 bases and J by 0 bases, with 9 bases between them. The CDR3 is 16 residues long. The CDR3 nucleotides read TGTGCCAGCTCACCACCGGGACACCGCTCCTACAATGAGCAGTTCTTC. Translating gives CASSPPGHRSYNEQFF.

The chain has TRBV5-4 and TRBJ2-1; tentatively, D is TRBD2 (5 bases). The germline CDR1 and CDR2 sequences are SGHNT and YYREEE (reference sequence). The CDR3 extends over 13 amino acids. V lost 3 bases and J lost 6, with 10 bases in between. This chain's CDR3 is CASSSRTANEQFF. DNA of the CDR3: TGTGCCAGCAGCTCCCGGACTGCCAATGAGCAGTTCTTC. The entire variable domain, with the rest obtained from reference TRBV5-4 and TRBJ2-1, is as follows: ETGVTQSPTHLIKTRGQQVTLRCSSQSGHNTVSWYQQALGQGPQFIFQYYREEENGRGNFPPRFSGLQFPNYSSELNVNALELDDSALYLCASSSRTANEQFFGPGTRLTVL.

The rearrangement uses TRBV14 and TRBJ2-5, with D hard to call. The length of the CDR3 is 14 residues. The germline gives CDR1 SGHDN, CDR2 FVKESK. V lost 0 bases, J lost 2 bases, and 7 bases lay in between. Written as DNA, the CDR3 is TGTGCCAGCAGCCAAGATACTATTCAAGAGACCCAGTACTTC. Protein: CASSQDTIQETQYF.

The chain has TRBV19 and TRBJ2-7; the D gene is possibly TRBD1 (6 bases). V was shortened by 4 bases and J by 5 bases, with 12 bases between the two germline ends. Germline CDR1 reads LNHDA; CDR2 reads SQIVND (reference sequence). CDR3 size: 13 residues. CDR3 nucleotides: TGTGCCAGTAGTACCCTACAGGGACACGAGCAGTACTTC. Translating it yields CASSTLQGHEQYF. Full variable domain (remainder filled in from reference TRBV19 and TRBJ2-7): DGGITQSPKYLFRKEGQNVTLSCEQNLNHDAMYWYRQDPGQGLRLIYYSQIVNDFQKGDIAEGYSVSREKKESFPLTVTSAQKNPTAFYLCASSTLQGHEQYFGPGTRLTVT.

The chain recombines TRBV3-1 (or the pseudogene TRBV3-2) with TRBJ1-5; D perhaps matches TRBD1 (6 bases). V lost 4 bases, J lost 3 bases, and 10 bases lay in between. The CDR3 totals 14 residues. CDR1 and CDR2 (germline): LGHDT, YNNKEL (reference sequence). The CDR3 coding sequence is TGTGCCAGCAGCCCGGGGACAAACAATCAGCCCCAGCATTTT. It codes for CASSPGTNNQPQHF.